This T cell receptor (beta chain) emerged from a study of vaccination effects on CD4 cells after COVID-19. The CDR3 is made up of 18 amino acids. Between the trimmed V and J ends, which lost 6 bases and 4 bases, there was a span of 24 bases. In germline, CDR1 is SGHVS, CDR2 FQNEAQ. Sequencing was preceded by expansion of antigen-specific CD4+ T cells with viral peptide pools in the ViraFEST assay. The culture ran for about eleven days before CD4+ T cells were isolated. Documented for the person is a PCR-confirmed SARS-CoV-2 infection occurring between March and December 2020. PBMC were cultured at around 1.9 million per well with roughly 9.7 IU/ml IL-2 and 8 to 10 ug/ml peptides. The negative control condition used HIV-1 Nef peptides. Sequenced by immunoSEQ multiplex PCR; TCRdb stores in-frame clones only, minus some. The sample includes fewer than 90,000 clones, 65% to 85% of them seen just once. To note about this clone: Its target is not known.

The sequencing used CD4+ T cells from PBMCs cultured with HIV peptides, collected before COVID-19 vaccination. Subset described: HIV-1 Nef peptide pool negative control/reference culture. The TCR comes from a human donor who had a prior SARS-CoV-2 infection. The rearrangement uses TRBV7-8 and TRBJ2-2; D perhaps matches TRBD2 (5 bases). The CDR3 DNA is TGTGCCAGCAGTATTCCCCCATTGAGGGCCTCGCCCACCGGGGAGCTGTTTTTT. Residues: CASSIPPLRASPTGELFF.